This T cell receptor (beta chain) stems from a study of cytomegalovirus exposure and HLA in healthy donors. The CDR3 is 17 residues long. V gave up 6 bases and J gave up 2 bases; unmatched junction bases: 10. Germline lookup yields CDR1 SGHDT and CDR2 YYEEEE. Study-wide results and caveats: Analyses of presence/absence relied on an assumption of roughly uniform sequencing depth across donors.

Remarks on this clone: Its target is not known.

PCR was performed using 60 Vbeta and 13 Jbeta primers. Produced via immunoSEQ multiplex PCR; TCRdb's table is partial and in-frame only. The repertoire holds over 100,000 clones, about 8.5% seen once, with 4.5% to 5.5% in the top ten. The TCR comes from a man aged 40-49 years in good health and CMV-seronegative. This chain links TRBV5-6 with TRBJ2-5, with 13 bases identical to TRBD2. Material: PBMCs. The CDR3 loop reads CASILLTSGGLQETQYF. The CDR3 nucleotides are TGTGCCAGCATCTTACTGACTAGCGGGGGGCTACAAGAGACCCAGTACTTC.